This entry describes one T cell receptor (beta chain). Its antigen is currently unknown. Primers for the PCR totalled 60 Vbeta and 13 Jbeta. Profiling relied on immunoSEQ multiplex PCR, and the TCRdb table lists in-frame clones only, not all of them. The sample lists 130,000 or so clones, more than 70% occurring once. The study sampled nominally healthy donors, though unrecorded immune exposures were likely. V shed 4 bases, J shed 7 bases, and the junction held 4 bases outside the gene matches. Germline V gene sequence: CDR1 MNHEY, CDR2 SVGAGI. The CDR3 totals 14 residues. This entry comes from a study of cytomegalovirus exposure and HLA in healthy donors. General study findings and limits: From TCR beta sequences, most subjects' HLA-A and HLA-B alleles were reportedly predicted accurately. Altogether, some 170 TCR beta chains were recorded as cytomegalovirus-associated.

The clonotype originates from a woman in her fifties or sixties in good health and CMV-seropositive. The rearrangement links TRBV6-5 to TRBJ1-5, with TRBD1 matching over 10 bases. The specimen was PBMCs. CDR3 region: CASSLGQGFQPQHF. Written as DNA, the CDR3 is TGTGCCAGCAGTTTGGGACAGGGGTTCCAGCCCCAGCATTTT.